This TCR beta chain is drawn from a study of T cell responses to AZD1222 COVID-19 vaccine. Whole-study context: Analysis merged second doses at about 4 or about 12 weeks. Findings of the study overall: Unmutated regions of variants are reportedly targeted by nearly half of spike-specific TCRs. Two AZD1222 doses significantly raised spike-specific TCR breadth and depth over controls. Donors were mostly white British, more females; clonal diversity possibly underestimated.

Germline CDR1 SGHNT, CDR2 YYREEE (reference sequence). CDR3 length: 17 amino acids. The V end lost 3 bases, the J end lost 4 bases, and 22 bases lay between the germline ends. Turning to this clone: The antigen is unknown.

TCRdb's copy holds only in-frame clones and misses some; the assay was immunoSEQ multiplex PCR. Among some 190,000 clones, roughly 88% were seen once, and the ten largest hold 7.7%. The sequencing used peripheral blood, collected on day 0 of AZD1222 vaccination. The genes are TRBV5-4 and TRBJ1-2; possibly TRBD1 for D (5 bases). The receptor's source is an adult in good health. CDR3 protein: CASSSSARVPRGYGYTF. The CDR3 DNA follows: TGTGCCAGCAGCTCCTCCGCCAGGGTCCCCCGAGGCTATGGCTACACCTTC.